This T cell receptor beta chain originates from a study of cytomegalovirus exposure and HLA in healthy donors. Study findings and constraints: Presence/absence analysis assumed near-uniform sequencing depth across donors. Immune exposure information available was restricted to CMV serostatus.

Germline V gene data show CDR1 as MNHEY and CDR2 as SVGAGI. The V end was cut by 6 bases, the J end by 9 bases, with 21 bases between. The CDR3 spans 14 residues. To note about this clone: Its antigen is unidentified.

The PCR used 60 Vbeta and 13 Jbeta primers. Profiling relied on immunoSEQ multiplex PCR, and the TCRdb table lists in-frame clones only, not all of them. Here the sample spans about 160,000 clones, around 77% being singletons. What was sequenced was PBMCs. This TCR was sampled from a woman aged 25 to 39 in good health and CMV-seronegative. The chain has TRBV6-5 and TRBJ2-7; unclear D gene. CDR3 sequence reads: CASSPVGVTLVQYF. The CDR3 DNA follows: TGTGCCAGCAGCCCGGTCGGAGTTACCTTGGTGCAGTACTTC.